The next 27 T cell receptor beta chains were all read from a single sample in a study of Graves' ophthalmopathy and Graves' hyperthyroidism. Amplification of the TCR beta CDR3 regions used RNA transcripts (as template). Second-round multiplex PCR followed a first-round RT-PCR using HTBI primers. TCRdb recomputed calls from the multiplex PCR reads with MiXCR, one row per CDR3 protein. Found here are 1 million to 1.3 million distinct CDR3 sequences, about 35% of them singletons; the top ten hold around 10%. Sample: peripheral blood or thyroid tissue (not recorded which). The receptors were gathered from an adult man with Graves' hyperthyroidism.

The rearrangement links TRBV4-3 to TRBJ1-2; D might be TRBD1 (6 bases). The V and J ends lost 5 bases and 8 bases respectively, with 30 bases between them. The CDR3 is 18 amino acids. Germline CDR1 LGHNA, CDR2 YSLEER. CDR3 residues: CASSSSDRPVLPWQGYTF. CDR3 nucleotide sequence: TGCGCCAGCAGCTCGTCAGACAGGCCCGTTCTCCCCTGGCAGGGCTACACCTTC.

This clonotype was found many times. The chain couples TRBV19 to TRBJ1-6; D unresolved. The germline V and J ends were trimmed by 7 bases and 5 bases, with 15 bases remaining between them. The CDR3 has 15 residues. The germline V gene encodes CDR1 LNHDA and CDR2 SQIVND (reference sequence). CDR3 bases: TGTGCCAGTACCCGCGGGAGCAGCAATAATTCACCCCTCCACTTT. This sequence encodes CASTRGSSNNSPLHF.

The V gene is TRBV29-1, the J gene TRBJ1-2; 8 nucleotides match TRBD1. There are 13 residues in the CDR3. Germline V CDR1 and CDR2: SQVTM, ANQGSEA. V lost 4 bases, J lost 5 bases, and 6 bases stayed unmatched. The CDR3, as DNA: TGCAGCGTTGGGAACAGGGGGAATTATGGCTACACCTTC. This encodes CSVGNRGNYGYTF.

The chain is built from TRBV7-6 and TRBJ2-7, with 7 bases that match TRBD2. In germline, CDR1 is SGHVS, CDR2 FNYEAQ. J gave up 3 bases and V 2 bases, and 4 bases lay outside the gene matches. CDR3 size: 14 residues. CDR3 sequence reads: CASSLSTSHYEQYF. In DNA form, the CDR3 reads TGTGCCAGCAGCTTATCGACTAGCCACTACGAGCAGTACTTC.

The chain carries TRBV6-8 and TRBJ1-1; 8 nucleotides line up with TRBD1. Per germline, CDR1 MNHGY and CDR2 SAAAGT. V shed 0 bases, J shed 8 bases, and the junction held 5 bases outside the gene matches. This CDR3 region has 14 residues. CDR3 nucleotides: TGTGCCAGCAGTTACTCGACAGGGGTAGAGGAAGCTTTCTTT. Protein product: CASSYSTGVEEAFF.

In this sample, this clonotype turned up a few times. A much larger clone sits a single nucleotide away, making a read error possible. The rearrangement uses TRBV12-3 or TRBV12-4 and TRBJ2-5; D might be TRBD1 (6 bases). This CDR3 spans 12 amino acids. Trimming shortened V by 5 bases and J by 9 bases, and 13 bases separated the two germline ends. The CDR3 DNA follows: TGTGCCAGCAGTGACAGGCTAGGTTCCCAGTACTTC. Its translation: CASSDRLGSQYF.

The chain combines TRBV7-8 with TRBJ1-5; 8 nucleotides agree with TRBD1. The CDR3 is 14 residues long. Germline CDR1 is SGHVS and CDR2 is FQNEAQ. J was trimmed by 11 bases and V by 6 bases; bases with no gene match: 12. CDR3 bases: TGTGCCAGCAGTGACGACAGGGGCCGGGATGCCCAGCATTTT. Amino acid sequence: CASSDDRGRDAQHF.

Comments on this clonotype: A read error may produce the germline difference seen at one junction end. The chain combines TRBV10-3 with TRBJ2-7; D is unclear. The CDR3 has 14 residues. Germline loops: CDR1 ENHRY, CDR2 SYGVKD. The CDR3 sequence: CAISAHGRAYEQYF. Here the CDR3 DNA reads TGCGCCATCAGTGCACATGGACGCGCCTACGAGCAGTACTTC.

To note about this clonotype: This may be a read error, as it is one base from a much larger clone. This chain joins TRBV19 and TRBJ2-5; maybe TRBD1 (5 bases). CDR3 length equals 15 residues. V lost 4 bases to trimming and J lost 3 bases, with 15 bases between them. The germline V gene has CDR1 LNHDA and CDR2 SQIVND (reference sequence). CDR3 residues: CASSTSGREEETQYF. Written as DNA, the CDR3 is TGTGCCAGTAGTACCTCGGGCAGGGAAGAAGAGACCCAGTACTTC.

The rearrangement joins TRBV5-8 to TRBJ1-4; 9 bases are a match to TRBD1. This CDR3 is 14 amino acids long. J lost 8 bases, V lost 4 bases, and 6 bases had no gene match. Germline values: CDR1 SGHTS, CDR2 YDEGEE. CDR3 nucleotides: TGTGCCAGCAGCCAAGGGACAGGGTCAGAAAAACTGTTTTTT. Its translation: CASSQGTGSEKLFF.

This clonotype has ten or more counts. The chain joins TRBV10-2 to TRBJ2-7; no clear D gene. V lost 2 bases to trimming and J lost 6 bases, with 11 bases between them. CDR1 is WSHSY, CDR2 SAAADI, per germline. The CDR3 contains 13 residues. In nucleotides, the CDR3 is TGCGCCAGCAGTGAGCGTAGGCTCGGCGAGCAGTACTTC. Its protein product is CASSERRLGEQYF.

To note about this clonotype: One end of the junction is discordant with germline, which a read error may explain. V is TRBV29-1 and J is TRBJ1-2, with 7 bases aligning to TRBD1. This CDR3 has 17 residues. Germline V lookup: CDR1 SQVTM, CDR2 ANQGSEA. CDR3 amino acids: CSAEDLTGWPRGYGYTF. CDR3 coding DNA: TGCAGCGCTGAAGATCTGACAGGGTGGCCCCGCGGCTATGGCTACACCTTC.

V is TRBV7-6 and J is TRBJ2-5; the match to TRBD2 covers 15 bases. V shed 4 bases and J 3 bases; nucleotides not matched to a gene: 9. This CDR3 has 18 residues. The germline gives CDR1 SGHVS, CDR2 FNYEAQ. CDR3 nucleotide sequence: TGTGCCAGCAGCTCACACGGACTAGCGGGGGGGCCGAAAGAGACCCAGTACTTC. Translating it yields CASSSHGLAGGPKETQYF.

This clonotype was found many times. The CDR3 sequence is CASSLQGRAGELFF. CDR3 nucleotide sequence: TGTGCCAGCAGCTTACAGGGAAGGGCCGGGGAGCTGTTTTTT. The chain combines TRBV5-4 with TRBJ2-2; tentative D call: TRBD1 (6 bases). Trimming cost V 2 bases and J 6 bases, with 11 bases left between them. This CDR3 comprises 14 residues. The V gene's germline CDR1 is SGHNT and CDR2 YYREEE (reference sequence).

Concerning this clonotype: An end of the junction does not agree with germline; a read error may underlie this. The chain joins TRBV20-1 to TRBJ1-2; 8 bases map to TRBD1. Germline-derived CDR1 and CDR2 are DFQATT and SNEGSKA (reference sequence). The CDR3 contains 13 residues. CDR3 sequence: CSARRDRGYGHTF. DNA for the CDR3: TGCAGTGCTAGACGTGACAGGGGCTATGGCCACACCTTC.

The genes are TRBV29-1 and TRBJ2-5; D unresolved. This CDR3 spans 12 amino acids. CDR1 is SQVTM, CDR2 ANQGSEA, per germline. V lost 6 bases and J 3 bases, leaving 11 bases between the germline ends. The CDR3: CSVPGEKETQYF. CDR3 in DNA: TGCAGCGTCCCCGGCGAAAAAGAGACCCAGTACTTC.

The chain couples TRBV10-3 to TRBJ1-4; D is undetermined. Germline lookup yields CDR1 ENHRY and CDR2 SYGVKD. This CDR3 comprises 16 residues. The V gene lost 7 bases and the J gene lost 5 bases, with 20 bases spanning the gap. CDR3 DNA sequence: TGTGCCATCAACCGCCTTGGGGAGACCCGAAATGAAAAACTGTTTTTT. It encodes CAINRLGETRNEKLFF.

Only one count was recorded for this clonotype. As DNA, the CDR3 is TGTGCCAGCAGTAATATGGGACAGGGGACACCCCTCCACTTT. It encodes CASSNMGQGTPLHF. The rearrangement uses TRBV7-2 and TRBJ1-6, with TRBD1 matching over 10 bases. This CDR3 is 14 amino acids long. V trimming: 6 bases; J trimming: 11 bases; junction bases outside the gene matches: 7. The germline gives CDR1 SGHTA, CDR2 FQGNSA.

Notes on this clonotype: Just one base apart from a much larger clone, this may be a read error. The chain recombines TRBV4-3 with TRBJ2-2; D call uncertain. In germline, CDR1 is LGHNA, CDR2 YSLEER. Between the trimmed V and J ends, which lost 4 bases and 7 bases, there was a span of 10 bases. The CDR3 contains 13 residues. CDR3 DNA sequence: TGCGCCAGCAGCCCATTCCCAAGCGGGGAGCTGTTTTTT. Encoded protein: CASSPFPSGELFF.

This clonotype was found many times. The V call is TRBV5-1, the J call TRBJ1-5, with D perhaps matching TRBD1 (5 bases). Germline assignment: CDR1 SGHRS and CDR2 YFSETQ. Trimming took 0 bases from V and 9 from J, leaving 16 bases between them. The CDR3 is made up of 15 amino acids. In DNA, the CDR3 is TGCGCCAGCAGCTTGGGTCTGGCAGGGAATTGGCCCCAGCATTTT. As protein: CASSLGLAGNWPQHF.

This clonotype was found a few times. The CDR3, as DNA: TGTGCCTGGAGCCGATCAGGGAACTACACCTTC. It is translated as CAWSRSGNYTF. The chain has TRBV30 and TRBJ1-2; maybe TRBD1 (5 bases). CDR3 length: 11 residues. V lost 3 bases and J lost 10, with 12 bases in between. Germline CDR1 is GTSNPN and CDR2 is SVGIG (reference sequence). Using reference TRBV30 and TRBJ1-2 for the parts outside the CDR3, the full variable domain is SQTIHQWPATLVQPVGSPLSLECTVEGTSNPNLYWYRQAAGRGLQLLFYSVGIGQISSEVPQNLSASRPQDRQFILSSKKLLLSDSGFYLCAWSRSGNYTFGSGTRLTVV.

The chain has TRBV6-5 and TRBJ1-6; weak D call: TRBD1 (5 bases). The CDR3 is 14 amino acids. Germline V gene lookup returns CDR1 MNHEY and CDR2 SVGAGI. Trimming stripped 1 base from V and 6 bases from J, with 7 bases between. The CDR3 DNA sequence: TGTGCCAGCAGTTACTTGGGACCTAATTCACCCCTCCACTTT. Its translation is CASSYLGPNSPLHF.

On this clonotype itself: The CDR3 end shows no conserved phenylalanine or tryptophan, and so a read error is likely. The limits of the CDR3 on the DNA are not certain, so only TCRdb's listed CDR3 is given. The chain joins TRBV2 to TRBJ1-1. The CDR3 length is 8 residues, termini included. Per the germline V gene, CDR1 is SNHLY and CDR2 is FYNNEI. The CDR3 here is CASSFRSS.

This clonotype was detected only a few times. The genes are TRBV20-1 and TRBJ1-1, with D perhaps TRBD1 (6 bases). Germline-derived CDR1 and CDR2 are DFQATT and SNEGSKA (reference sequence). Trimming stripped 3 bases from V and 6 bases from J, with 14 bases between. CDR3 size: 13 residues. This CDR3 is CSASAGQNPEAFF. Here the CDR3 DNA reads TGCAGTGCTAGTGCCGGACAGAATCCTGAAGCTTTCTTT.

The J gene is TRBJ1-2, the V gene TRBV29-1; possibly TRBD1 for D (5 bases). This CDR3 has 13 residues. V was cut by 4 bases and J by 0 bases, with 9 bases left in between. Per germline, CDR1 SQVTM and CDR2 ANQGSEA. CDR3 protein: CSVVGGTNYGYTF. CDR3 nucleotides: TGCAGCGTTGTTGGGGGTACTAACTATGGCTACACCTTC.

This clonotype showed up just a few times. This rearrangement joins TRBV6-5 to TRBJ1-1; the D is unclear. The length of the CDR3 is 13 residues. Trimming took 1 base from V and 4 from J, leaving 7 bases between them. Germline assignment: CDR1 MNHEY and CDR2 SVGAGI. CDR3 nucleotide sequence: TGTGCCAGCAGTTACTGGAGTGGCACTGAAGCTTTCTTT. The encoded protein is CASSYWSGTEAFF.

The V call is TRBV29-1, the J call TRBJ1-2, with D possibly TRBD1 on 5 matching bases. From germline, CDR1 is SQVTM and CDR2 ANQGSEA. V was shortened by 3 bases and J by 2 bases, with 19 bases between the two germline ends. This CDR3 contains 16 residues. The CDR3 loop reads CSVDGPTGGANYGYTF. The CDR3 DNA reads TGCAGCGTTGATGGCCCGACGGGGGGAGCCAACTATGGCTACACCTTC.